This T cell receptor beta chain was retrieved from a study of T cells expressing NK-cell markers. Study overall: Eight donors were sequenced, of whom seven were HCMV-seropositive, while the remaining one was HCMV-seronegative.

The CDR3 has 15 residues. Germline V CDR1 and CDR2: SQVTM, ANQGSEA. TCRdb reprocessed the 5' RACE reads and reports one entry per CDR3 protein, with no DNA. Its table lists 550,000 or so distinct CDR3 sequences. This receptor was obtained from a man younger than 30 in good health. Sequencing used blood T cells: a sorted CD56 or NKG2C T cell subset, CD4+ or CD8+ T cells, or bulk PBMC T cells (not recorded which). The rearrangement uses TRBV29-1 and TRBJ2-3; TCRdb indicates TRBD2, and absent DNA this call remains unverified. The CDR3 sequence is CSVGIVGGYTDTQYF.